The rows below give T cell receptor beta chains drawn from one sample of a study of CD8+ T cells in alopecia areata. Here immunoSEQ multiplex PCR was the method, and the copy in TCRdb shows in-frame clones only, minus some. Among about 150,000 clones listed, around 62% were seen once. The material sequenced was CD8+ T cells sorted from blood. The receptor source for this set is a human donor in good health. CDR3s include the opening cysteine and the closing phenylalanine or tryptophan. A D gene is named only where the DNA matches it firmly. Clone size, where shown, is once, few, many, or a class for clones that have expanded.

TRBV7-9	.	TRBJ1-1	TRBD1	TGTGCCAGCGGGACAGGGGAAGCTTTCTTT	CASGTGEAFF
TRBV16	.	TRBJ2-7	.	TGTGCCAGCAGCCAATTTTCTCTAGCAGACGAGCAGTACTTC	CASSQFSLADEQYF
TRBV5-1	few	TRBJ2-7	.	TGCGCCAGCAGCTTGGATGAGGTCACACCTAGATACGAGCAGTACTTC	CASSLDEVTPRYEQYF
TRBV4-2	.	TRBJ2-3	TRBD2	TGTGCCAGCAGCCAGACCGGGACTAACACAGATACGCAGTATTTT	CASSQTGTNTDTQYF
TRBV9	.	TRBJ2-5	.	TGTGCCAGCAGCCCCCCCGGAGAGACCCAGTACTTC	CASSPPGETQYF
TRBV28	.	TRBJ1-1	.	TGTGCCAGCCTGGCTTCCGAAAACACTGAAGCTTTCTTT	CASLASENTEAFF
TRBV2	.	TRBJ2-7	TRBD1	TGTGCCAGCCCTGCCGGGACAGGGACCAACGAGCAGTACTTC	CASPAGTGTNEQYF
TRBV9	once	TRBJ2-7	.	TGTGCCAGCAGCGTAGGGGCGGTTAACTCCTACGAGCAGTACTTC	CASSVGAVNSYEQYF
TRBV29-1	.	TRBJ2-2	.	TGCAGCGTTGAAATCCGGGGGATTGGTGGGAGAGGGACCGGGGAGCTGTTTTTT	CSVEIRGIGGRGTGELFF
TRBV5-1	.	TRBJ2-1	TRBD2	TGCGCCAGCAGCTTGGTCGTAGCGGGAGTAGGGCCCTACAATGAGCAGTTCTTC	CASSLVVAGVGPYNEQFF
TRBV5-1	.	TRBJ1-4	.	TGCGCCAGCAGCCAAGAAGCAACTAATGAAAAACTGTTTTTT	CASSQEATNEKLFF
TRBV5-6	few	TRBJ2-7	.	TGTGCCAGCAGCCGAGGGGCCCTGTCTCCCTACGAGCAGTACTTC	CASSRGALSPYEQYF
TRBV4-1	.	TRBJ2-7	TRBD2	TGCGCCAGCAGCCAACTAGCGGGTTCCTACGAGCAGTACTTC	CASSQLAGSYEQYF
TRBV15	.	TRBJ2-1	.	TGTGCCACCAGCAGAGCGGCCTTGGACGAGCAGTTCTTC	CATSRAALDEQFF
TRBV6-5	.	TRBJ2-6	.	TGTGCCAGCAGTTCGTATGGGATCGGGGCCAACGTCCTGACTTTC	CASSSYGIGANVLTF
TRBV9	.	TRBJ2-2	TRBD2	TGTGCCAGCAGCGCAAGTAGCGGGAGCTTGGGGGAGCTGTTTTTT	CASSASSGSLGELFF
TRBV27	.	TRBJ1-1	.	TGTGCCAGCAGTTCTCCAGGGTCTGAAGCTTTCTTT	CASSSPGSEAFF
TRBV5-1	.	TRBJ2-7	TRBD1	TGCGCCAGCAGCTTGGTTTGGGACAGTAGCTACGAGCAGTACTTC	CASSLVWDSSYEQYF
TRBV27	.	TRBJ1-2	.	TGTGCCAGCGGCGCGGGACCTTCCTATGGCTACACCTTC	CASGAGPSYGYTF
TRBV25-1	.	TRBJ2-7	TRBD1	TGTGCCAGCAGTGACACCGGGACAGAATACTACGAGCAGTACTTC	CASSDTGTEYYEQYF
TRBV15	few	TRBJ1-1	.	TGTGCCACCAGCAGGGGACCGGTCACTGAAGCTTTCTTT	CATSRGPVTEAFF
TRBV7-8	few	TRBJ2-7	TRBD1	TGTGCCAGCAGTCCAACCGGGACAGGGGTCTCCGAGCAGTACTTC	CASSPTGTGVSEQYF
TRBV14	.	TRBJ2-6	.	TGTGCCAGCAGCCAATGGCTACAACACTCTGGGGCCAACGTCCTGACTTTC	CASSQWLQHSGANVLTF
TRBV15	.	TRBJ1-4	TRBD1	TGTGCCACCAGCACCACCGGGACAGGGAATGAAAAACTGTTTTTT	CATSTTGTGNEKLFF
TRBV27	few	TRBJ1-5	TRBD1	TGTGCCAGCAGCTTTACAGGGGGCAGGCAGCCCCAGCATTTT	CASSFTGGRQPQHF
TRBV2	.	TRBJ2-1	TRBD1	TGTGCCAGCAGTGAATTGGACAGGTCCGGATATGATGGGTACAATGAGCAGTTCTTC	CASSELDRSGYDGYNEQFF
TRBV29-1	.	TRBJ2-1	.	TGCAGCGTGGGTGTCAGGGGCGATGAGCAGTTCTTC	CSVGVRGDEQFF
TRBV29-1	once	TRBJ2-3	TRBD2	TGCAGCGCCCCGACTAGCGGGAGTTCCGATACGCAGTATTTT	CSAPTSGSSDTQYF
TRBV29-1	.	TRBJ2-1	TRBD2	TGCAGCGTGGGACTAGCGGGAGGTACTGGCAATGAGCAGTTCTTC	CSVGLAGGTGNEQFF
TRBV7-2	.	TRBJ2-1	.	TGTGCCAGCAGCTTAAATCCCGTTTTGAGGAGTGATAATGAGCAGTTCTTC	CASSLNPVLRSDNEQFF
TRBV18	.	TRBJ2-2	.	TGTGCCAGCTCACCAGACACCGGGGAGCTGTTTTTT	CASSPDTGELFF
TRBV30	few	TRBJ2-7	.	TGTGCCTGGAGTGAAGGCAGGCCCCCCTACGAGCAGTACTTC	CAWSEGRPPYEQYF